The rows below give T cell receptor beta chains drawn from one sample of a study of T cell responses to AZD1222 COVID-19 vaccine. Only in-frame clones appear in the TCRdb table, and some are missing; sequencing was by immunoSEQ multiplex PCR. Among over 150,000 clones listed, around 92% were seen once. Specimen: peripheral blood, collected on day 0 of AZD1222 vaccination. Receptors originate from an adult in good health. Each CDR3 is given with its conserved first and last residue. D genes are given only for firm matches. Clone size is not always given. Where it is, it says once, few, many or a class for expanded clones.

cdr3_nt | cdr3_aa | v_call | clone_size | j_call | d_call
TGTGCCTGCGGACCTTATGGCTACACCTTC | CACGPYGYTF | TRBV30 | NA | TRBJ1-2 | NA
TGTGCCAGCAGTTACCCCGGGGCTGACACTGAAGCTTTCTTT | CASSYPGADTEAFF | TRBV6-2/TRBV6-3 | NA | TRBJ1-1 | NA
TGCAGCGTGGGGGGTCCAAATGTAGATACGCAGTATTTT | CSVGGPNVDTQYF | TRBV29-1 | NA | TRBJ2-3 | NA
TGTGCCAGCAGTGCCGGGACAGGGAGCACAGATACGCAGTATTTT | CASSAGTGSTDTQYF | TRBV6-2/TRBV6-3 | NA | TRBJ2-3 | TRBD1
TGTGCCAGTAGCTGGGGGACAGGGGATGTCTACGAGCAGTACTTC | CASSWGTGDVYEQYF | TRBV19 | once | TRBJ2-7 | TRBD1
TGTGCCAGCTCGGACGGGGACTATGGCTACACCTTC | CASSDGDYGYTF | TRBV6-5 | few | TRBJ1-2 | NA
TGTGCCAGCAGTTCTAGCGGGGGGGCGTTTGAGCAGTTCTTC | CASSSSGGAFEQFF | TRBV6-1 | NA | TRBJ2-1 | TRBD2
TGTGCCAGCAGTGAACCACAGGGAGACTATGGCTACACCTTC | CASSEPQGDYGYTF | TRBV25-1 | NA | TRBJ1-2 | NA
TGTGCCACCCTGGTAGCGGGGGCCAATGAGCAGTTCTTC | CATLVAGANEQFF | TRBV28 | NA | TRBJ2-1 | TRBD2
TGTGCCAGCACCGGGGGGAGCTCTTTCGAGCAGTACTTC | CASTGGSSFEQYF | TRBV7-9 | NA | TRBJ2-7 | TRBD2
TGTGCCAGCAGCTCCCTAGGTGGCTACACCTTC | CASSSLGGYTF | TRBV7-2 | NA | TRBJ1-2 | NA
TGTGCCAGCAGCCAGGCCATGAGAGAGCAGTTCTTC | CASSQAMREQFF | TRBV3-1/TRBV3-2 | NA | TRBJ2-1 | NA
TGTGCCAGCGCCGTGCACGGGACGGTGGGTGAAAAACTGTTTTTT | CASAVHGTVGEKLFF | TRBV9 | NA | TRBJ1-4 | NA
TGTGCCAGCAGTACAGGGGTTTTAACTAATGAAAAACTGTTTTTT | CASSTGVLTNEKLFF | TRBV6-5 | NA | TRBJ1-4 | TRBD1
TGTGCCAGCAGTGACCCCGGGACAGTTGAGCAGTACTTC | CASSDPGTVEQYF | TRBV2 | once | TRBJ2-7 | TRBD1
TGTGCCAGCTCGCCGGGACAGGGAACTTTGAGCTCTGGAAACACCATATATTTT | CASSPGQGTLSSGNTIYF | TRBV18 | NA | TRBJ1-3 | TRBD1
TGTGCCAGCAGCGTAGGACAGAGGAATTCACCCCTCCACTTT | CASSVGQRNSPLHF | TRBV9 | NA | TRBJ1-6 | NA
TGTGCCAGCAGTGCAGAGGGGAGGATGTTTTTT | CASSAEGRMFF | TRBV2 | NA | TRBJ2-2 | NA
TGTGCCAGCAGCTTTCAAAGGATAGCTTTCTTT | CASSFQRIAFF | TRBV5-6 | NA | TRBJ1-1 | NA
TGTGCCAGCAGCCAGAAGGGGCAAGAGACCCAGTACTTC | CASSQKGQETQYF | TRBV3-1/TRBV3-2 | NA | TRBJ2-5 | NA
TGTGCCAGCAGCGTAGGAGGGACAGGGGGGGAAAAACTGTTTTTT | CASSVGGTGGEKLFF | TRBV9 | NA | TRBJ1-4 | TRBD1
TGTGCCAGCAGCTTTGGGGGTAGCGGGAGGTGGGAGTTCTTC | CASSFGGSGRWEFF | TRBV11-2 | NA | TRBJ2-1 | TRBD2
TGCGCCAGCAGTCCACGGGACTACTACAATGAGCAGTTCTTC | CASSPRDYYNEQFF | TRBV10-1 | NA | TRBJ2-1 | TRBD2
TGTGCCATCAGTGACAGGGGGATGGAGACCCAGTACTTC | CAISDRGMETQYF | TRBV10-3 | NA | TRBJ2-5 | TRBD1
TGTGCTAGTGGTTTGGTCGCCAGGGGAGGTCAGCCCCAGCATTTT | CASGLVARGGQPQHF | TRBV12-5 | NA | TRBJ1-5 | NA
TGTGCCAGCAGCCAAGAAGGGTCTGGCGGGGGCCCCTACAATGAGCAGTTCTTC | CASSQEGSGGGPYNEQFF | TRBV4-2 | NA | TRBJ2-1 | NA
TGCGCCAGCAGCCAAGATTGGGGGAGGATAGGCCCTGGAAACACCATATATTTT | CASSQDWGRIGPGNTIYF | TRBV4-3 | NA | TRBJ1-3 | NA
TGTGCCAGCAGTCCGGGACAGGTGGGAAACATTCAGTACTTC | CASSPGQVGNIQYF | TRBV11-2 | NA | TRBJ2-4 | TRBD1
TGCGCCAGCAGCCTCGGGGAGAATATTAAATCCTACGAGCAGTACTTC | CASSLGENIKSYEQYF | TRBV4-1 | NA | TRBJ2-7 | NA
TGTGCCAGCACCGAACTAGCGGGGGGGACAGATACGCAGTATTTT | CASTELAGGTDTQYF | TRBV2 | NA | TRBJ2-3 | TRBD2
TGCAGTGCTAGTTCTCCGTTCGGAGAAAAACTGTTTTTT | CSASSPFGEKLFF | TRBV20-1 | NA | TRBJ1-4 | NA
TGTGCCAGCAGCCATGTTCTAGCGGGAGATTGGAATGAGCAGTTCTTC | CASSHVLAGDWNEQFF | TRBV4-2 | NA | TRBJ2-1 | TRBD2
TGTGCCAGCTCGCCTGGGACAGTTGTCACTGAAGCTTTCTTT | CASSPGTVVTEAFF | TRBV18 | NA | TRBJ1-1 | TRBD1
TGTGCCAGCAGCTCGAGGGACAGGGGCTCCTACGAGCAGTACTTC | CASSSRDRGSYEQYF | TRBV13 | NA | TRBJ2-7 | TRBD1
TGTGCCAGCAGTGATTCCGCCTGGAGCTCTGGGGCCAACGTCCTGACTTTC | CASSDSAWSSGANVLTF | TRBV25-1 | NA | TRBJ2-6 | NA
TGTGCCAGCAGCTCAGGGTTGAATCAGCCCCAGCATTTT | CASSSGLNQPQHF | TRBV2 | NA | TRBJ1-5 | NA
TGTGCCAGCAGTGAAGCGGTTTGGTCACCCCTCCACTTT | CASSEAVWSPLHF | TRBV2 | NA | TRBJ1-6 | NA
TGTGCCAGCAGCTCCAGGGGCAGTAACACTGAAGCTTTCTTT | CASSSRGSNTEAFF | TRBV5-4 | NA | TRBJ1-1 | NA
TGTGCCAGCACCCGTTCCGGGACAGGGGCTGATTCACCCCTCCACTTT | CASTRSGTGADSPLHF | TRBV11-2 | NA | TRBJ1-6 | TRBD1
TGTGCCAGTTCAAGACAGGTCTCGATGACCCAGTACTTC | CASSRQVSMTQYF | TRBV19 | NA | TRBJ2-5 | NA
TGTGCCAGCAGCGTCGTAGGGCGGCGCGTGAGAAACACTGAAGCTTTCTTT | CASSVVGRRVRNTEAFF | TRBV13 | NA | TRBJ1-1 | NA
TGTGCCAGCTCACCATCGACAGATTTCCTCTATGGCTACACCTTC | CASSPSTDFLYGYTF | TRBV18 | NA | TRBJ1-2 | NA